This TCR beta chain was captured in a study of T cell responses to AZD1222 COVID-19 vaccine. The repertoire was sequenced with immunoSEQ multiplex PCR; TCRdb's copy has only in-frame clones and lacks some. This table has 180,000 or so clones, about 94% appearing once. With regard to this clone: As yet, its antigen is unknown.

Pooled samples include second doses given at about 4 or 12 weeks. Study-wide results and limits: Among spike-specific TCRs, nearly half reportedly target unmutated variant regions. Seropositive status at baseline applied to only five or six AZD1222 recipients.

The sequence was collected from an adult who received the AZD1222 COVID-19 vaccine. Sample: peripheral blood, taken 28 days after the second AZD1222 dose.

CDR3 DNA sequence: TGCGCCAGCAGCTTGGGGCCACTAGGGAGGAACACTGAAGCTTTCTTT. Translated, it gives CASSLGPLGRNTEAFF. V usage is TRBV5-1 and J usage is TRBJ1-1; no firm D call. This CDR3 has 16 residues. Germline V gene lookup returns CDR1 SGHRS and CDR2 YFSETQ. The V end was cut by 0 bases, the J end by 1 base, with 13 bases between.